This entry describes one TCR beta chain. No cognate antigen has been identified for it. The input lacks base qualities; no much larger clone sits a single base away. The sample originates from a study of cytomegalovirus exposure and HLA in healthy donors (dated by TCRdb to 2016 to 2017). Regarding the complete study: An earlier analysis of several hundred of the donors reported approximately 300 Gb of sequence data and 100 million to 130 million unique TCR beta sequences from about 200 million T cells. Typing coverage differed by locus: A, B, C, DRB1 and DQB1 were typed in roughly 620-630 donors, DQA1 in about 510, DPA1 in 606, and DPB1 in 472. On average, 235,054 unique TCR beta nucleotide sequences were sequenced per donor among 398 genotyped donors of the cohort, with roughly 18% of those sequences being non-productive. To predict cytomegalovirus infection status, the study brought together high-throughput TCR immunosequencing, statistical association of individual TCRs with disease status, and machine learning. The study used immunosequencing to profile the T cell repertoires of approximately 650 subjects and linked those repertoires to cytomegalovirus serostatus. Of the 300 to 450 genotyped donors, approximately 83% fell in the genetic ancestry cluster associated with self-reported Caucasian donors. Roughly 5 DR-DQ haplotypes were handled as single units for association and clustering because linkage in the cohort was strong. Roughly 300 gigabases of sequencing data and around 80 million unique TCR sequences made up an early release that covered 640 HLA-typed donors. All discovery cohort repertoires had been generated using a single sequencing platform. The aim of the study was to test whether cataloging public T cell receptors could identify signatures of past pathogen exposure. A separate validation cohort of over 95 different subjects was used in addition to the roughly 720-subject first cohort. HLA typing included class I and class II loci at four-digit resolution. A later genetic analysis took genome-wide SNP genotypes for about 55% of the roughly 670 donors and used that subset as a discovery cohort. To study patterns of TCR occurrence, a later analysis re-analyzed previously published TCR beta repertoires from 600 to 750 donors and added high-resolution HLA genotyping. To decide whether each TCR beta V gene segment behaved as functional or pseudogenic, an earlier analysis of over 500 of the donors relied on high-throughput TCR beta sequencing. Donor age, sex, ethnicity and CMV serostatus were compiled alongside the repertoire data. Rather than using new phenotypic data, the later analysis identified candidate immune exposures from TCR beta sequences and from how often those sequences occurred across donors.

In total, about 650 healthy bone marrow donors made up the cohort. Cohort members were all nominally healthy when sampled, although unrecorded immune exposures were likely present. The donor tested CMV seronegative, placing the donor among the 350 to 400 seronegative members of the cohort. A peripheral blood sample was collected from each donor, and TCR beta sequencing was performed on peripheral blood mononuclear cells. The Qiagen DNeasy Blood Extraction Kit was used to extract genomic DNA from the blood cell samples. The investigation overall reported the following: The classifier was reported to diagnose cytomegalovirus status with high specificity and sensitivity in both the original and validation cohorts. A later genetic analysis reported fewer N-insertions in productive TCRs among donors in an Asian-associated ancestry cluster than the roughly 700-donor mean. In a later analysis, TCR association rates were found to vary across HLA loci, with the most associated TCRs seen for DRB1 alleles and the fewest for HLA-C alleles. The only immune exposure information available for the cohort was CMV serostatus. Compared with equally common non-associated chains, HLA-associated TCR beta chains in a later analysis were more clonally expanded and had lower generation probabilities. In an earlier analysis of roughly 560 of the donors, most TCR beta V segments were observed in productive rearrangements about 90% or about 30% of the time, broadly matching IMGT annotations. Because the 87-base-pair reads could not distinguish some IMGT-functional V segments, including TRBV6-2 and TRBV6-3, those segments were excluded. Correlated functional status among segregating V segments might be attributable to linkage disequilibrium, but an unknown experimental factor could not be ruled out. In a later analysis, most CMV-associated TCR beta chains were found to appear HLA-restricted, with HLA associations seemingly driven largely by CMV exposure. The presence/absence analyses assumed that sequencing depth was roughly uniform across donors, and that assumption may not be true. A cluster of highly shared sequence variants was judged likely to be a technical artifact of the sequencing pipeline. Most TCR sequences were seen in very few donors, while some public TCRs were found in many individuals. Only TCR beta chains were sequenced in this cohort, and the absence of alpha or paired-chain data limited detectable features. A later analysis associated approximately 17,000 TCR beta sequences with specific HLA alleles at a false discovery rate of 0.05. Three of the identified cytomegalovirus-associated TCR beta chains were confirmed in vitro to be specific for cytomegalovirus antigens. A further reported finding was that TCR beta sequences accurately predicted the HLA-A and HLA-B alleles for most subjects in the first cohort. It was suggested by the authors that the approach could potentially be generalized to other disease states and immunological phenotypes. Strong co-occurrence of HLA alleles, especially DR and DQ, made assigning TCR associations to individual alleles difficult. An association between a missense DCLRE1C variant and V-gene and J-gene trimming of TCR beta chains was found in a later genetic analysis and replicated in an independent cohort. The earlier analysis of about 600 of the donors excluded some 16 rarely observed V segments, including chromosome 9 orphons, because counts were too low. A later analysis reported that several top co-occurrence clusters appeared linked to parvovirus B19, influenza, CMV and Epstein-Barr virus. Because HLA typing was unavailable for some donors at each locus, only the typed subset was used in association tests. The study listed 164 TCR beta chains as associated with cytomegalovirus.

The library was prepared using the immunoSEQ multiplex PCR assay. For the multiplex PCR, a mixture combining 60 forward primers for TCR Vbeta segments and 13 reverse primers for TCR Jbeta segments was used. The CDR3 region of rearranged TCR beta genes was amplified from genomic DNA by a multiplex PCR assay. On the Illumina HiSeq System, the amplified TCR beta libraries were sequenced as 87-base-pair reads. The paper's data handling went like this. In a later analysis, roughly 80 million unique TCR beta chains were counted across the 500 to 850 repertoires, and roughly 11 million of these chains were shared by at least two donors. To remove PCR and sequencing errors, raw reads were error-corrected and collapsed into unique sequences using a nearest-neighbor algorithm that merged closely related sequences. To assign V, D and J gene segments, CDR3 sequences were aligned to IMGT reference sequences. Each retained sequence needed at least a six-nucleotide match to both a V gene segment and a J gene segment. Rearrangements were called productive when the CDR3 lacked stop codons and stayed in frame with V and J; all others were non-productive. Following IMGT convention, CDR3 was defined as the stretch from the second conserved V-encoded cysteine to the conserved J-encoded phenylalanine. The earlier analysis of about 640 of the donors excluded any sequence lacking an unambiguous match to a single V gene segment. An earlier analysis of under 750 of the donors called V segments functional above 56.7% productive rearrangements and segregating when the between-donor standard deviation exceeded 5%. A statistical classification framework was developed to diagnose cytomegalovirus status using the catalog of TCR beta chain sequences. In a later analysis, V and J genes were assigned by comparing TCR nucleotide sequences against IMGT/GENE-DB human TR gene sequences. In a later analysis, CDR3 sequences and most-parsimonious VDJ recombination scenarios were assigned using the TCRdist pipeline. In a later analysis, each TCR beta chain was defined by its CDR3 amino acid sequence together with its V-gene family, and reads without a unique V-gene family were excluded. In a later analysis, a few hundred highly shared, low-generation-probability nucleotide sequences were removed to address suspected cross-contamination and a sequencing artifact. For each public chain, a later analysis derived a clonal expansion index from normalized ranks of inferred template counts within each repertoire. In a later analysis, generation probabilities were computed using a VDJ recombination model fitted to out-of-frame rearrangements, and the results were checked against IGoR. A later analysis scored TCR-TCR, TCR-HLA and TCR-CMV co-occurrence with hypergeometric tests, applying a repertoire-size bias correction to TCR pairs. To estimate false discovery rates, a later analysis permuted the HLA or CMV assignments 20 times. A later analysis grouped co-occurring TCRs with DBSCAN, adding TCRdist sequence similarity when clustering within HLA-allele-positive subsets. Co-occurrence clustering excluded repertoires with fewer than 30,000 or more than 120,000 public chains, plus five with anomalous nucleotide sharing. TCRdb took this table from immuneACCESS and kept in-frame rearrangements with V and J called. Such tables lack part of the clones; where checked against another copy, unresolved V genes explain under half of the gap, and the rest is unexplained. That table supplies the V and J calls and clone size; D and trimming were determined from the DNA. This sample has 55,000 to 80,000 clones in its table, and roughly 82% of those were observed once. Together, the top ten hold under 2% of the sample.

The germline V gene yields SGHVS for CDR1 and FNYEAQ for CDR2. Trimming accounts for 2 bases at V and 11 bases at J, while the number of junction bases matched to no gene is 3. The CDR3 goes from the cysteine to the phenylalanine over 12 residues. Only CDR3 DNA is held: 36 bases, read in frame from base 1. The TCR originated in a man between 18 and 35 years old in good health and CMV-seronegative. What was sequenced was PBMCs. Here the chain combines TRBV7-6 and TRBJ1-3; 7 bases in between match TRBD1. The encoded CDR3 is CASSLLGQAIYF. The bases read TGTGCCAGCAGCTTACTTGGACAGGCCATATATTTT.